What follows are 6 T cell receptor beta chains derived from one specimen sequenced in a study of blood T cell repertoires in COVID-19. The repertoire was sequenced with immunoSEQ multiplex PCR; TCRdb's copy has only in-frame clones and lacks some. The sample has about 170,000 clones; around four fifths are singletons. Material: peripheral blood. The receptors shown here come from a woman of 80 years or more with COVID-19, enrolled during active disease.

The V call is TRBV12-3 or TRBV12-4, the J call TRBJ2-7, with 8 bases matching TRBD2. The CDR3 consists of 13 residues. Losses at the gene ends were 8 bases for V and 3 bases for J; bases not matched to a gene: 6. DNA of the CDR3: TGTGCCAGCCACGGGGGGGCAAACTACGAGCAGTACTTC. Amino acids: CASHGGANYEQYF.

The chain joins TRBV7-2 to TRBJ1-4; 7 bases fit TRBD1. Trimming removed 3 bases from V and 10 bases from J; junction bases left unmatched: 8. CDR1 and CDR2 from the germline V gene are SGHTA and FQGNSA. This CDR3 comprises 14 residues. The CDR3 DNA is TGTGCCAGCAGCTTTGACAGGGCGTCCGGAAAACTGTTTTTT. Translated, it gives CASSFDRASGKLFF.

The rearrangement links TRBV14 to TRBJ2-1, with TRBD1 identical over 7 bases. V dropped 5 bases and J dropped 7; count of bases not matched to a gene: 5. Germline V lookup: CDR1 SGHDN, CDR2 FVKESK. The CDR3 has 13 residues. The CDR3 loop reads CASSGQGENEQFF. Here the CDR3 DNA reads TGTGCCAGCAGCGGCCAGGGGGAGAATGAGCAGTTCTTC.

The chain links TRBV7-8 to TRBJ2-4; the D gene is possibly TRBD1 (6 bases). Germline V gene data show CDR1 as SGHVS and CDR2 as FQNEAQ. Trimming removed 0 bases from V and 12 bases from J, with 12 bases in between. The CDR3 spans 13 residues. The CDR3 DNA is TGTGCCAGCAGCTTAGCGCAGGGGCTGGATCAGTACTTC. As protein: CASSLAQGLDQYF.

J is TRBJ2-1 and V is TRBV28, with 7 bases identical to TRBD2. Germline CDR1 MDHEN, CDR2 SYDVKM. Losses at the gene ends were 8 bases for V and 0 bases for J; bases not matched to a gene: 4. The CDR3 spans 14 residues. In DNA, the CDR3 is TGTGCCAGCTTTGGCGGGAGCTCCTACAATGAGCAGTTCTTC. It is translated as CASFGGSSYNEQFF.

This clone came up a few times. J is TRBJ2-5 and V is TRBV2; perhaps TRBD2 as D (6 bases). Per the germline V gene, CDR1 is SNHLY and CDR2 is FYNNEI. V was shortened by 8 bases and J by 8 bases, with 9 bases between the two germline ends. The length of the CDR3 is 10 residues. The CDR3 coding sequence is TGTGCCAGCGGAGGGAACACCCAGTACTTC. Translating it yields CASGGNTQYF.